A selection of T cell receptor beta chains follows, all from one sample in a study of blood T cell repertoires in COVID-19. Repertoires were generated with immunoSEQ multiplex PCR, while TCRdb's copy carries only in-frame clones and drops some. This sample yields around 200,000 clones, of which around 90% are seen a single time; 9% to 12% belongs to the top ten. The sequencing sample was made of PBMCs or T cells enriched from blood (not recorded which). These receptors were taken from a man between 18 and 29 years old with acute COVID-19. Each CDR3 is given with its conserved first and last residue. A D gene is named only where the DNA matches it firmly. Only some rows state a clone size, as once, few, many or a class for expanded clones.

TRBD1	TRBJ2-6	TRBV5-1	-	CASSTDRVGSGANVLTF	TGCGCCAGCAGTACGGACAGGGTTGGTTCTGGGGCCAACGTCCTGACTTTC
-	TRBJ1-1	TRBV4-2	-	CARGGRVNTEAFF	TGTGCCCGAGGGGGACGGGTGAACACTGAAGCTTTCTTT
-	TRBJ1-1	TRBV2	-	CASTYGRGSEAFF	TGTGCCAGCACCTACGGAAGGGGGTCTGAAGCTTTCTTT
TRBD2	TRBJ2-1	TRBV7-9	-	CASSLKARGRDNEQFF	TGTGCCAGCAGCTTAAAAGCGCGCGGGAGGGACAATGAGCAGTTCTTC
-	TRBJ2-1	TRBV9	-	CASSLLESSYNEQFF	TGTGCCAGCAGCCTCCTCGAGAGCTCCTACAATGAGCAGTTCTTC
TRBD2	TRBJ2-1	TRBV28	-	CASITPSGSHEQFF	TGTGCCAGCATTACCCCTAGCGGGAGCCATGAGCAGTTCTTC
TRBD1	TRBJ1-2	TRBV27	-	CALVQGAGYTF	TGTGCCCTGGTACAGGGGGCAGGCTACACCTTC
TRBD1	TRBJ2-7	TRBV5-1	once	CASSLKGGDYEQYF	TGCGCCAGCAGCTTGAAAGGGGGCGACTACGAGCAGTACTTC
-	TRBJ1-1	TRBV6-2/TRBV6-3	-	CASSYPTEGNTEAFF	TGTGCCAGCAGTTACCCGACGGAGGGGAACACTGAAGCTTTCTTT
-	TRBJ1-3	TRBV7-2	-	CASSLAPSPEGNTIYF	TGTGCCAGCAGCTTGGCCCCTTCCCCAGAAGGAAACACCATATATTTT
TRBD1	TRBJ1-2	TRBV2	-	CASGGQVSFGGYTF	TGTGCCAGCGGGGGACAGGTTTCCTTCGGAGGCTACACCTTC
-	TRBJ2-3	TRBV29-1	-	CSVVAGLHTDTQYF	TGCAGCGTTGTGGCGGGACTCCACACAGATACGCAGTATTTT
TRBD1	TRBJ1-1	TRBV7-9	-	CASRSQGATEAFF	TGTGCCAGCAGGAGCCAGGGGGCCACTGAAGCTTTCTTT
-	TRBJ2-3	TRBV11-2	-	CASNRGVAGEHTDTQYF	TGTGCCAGCAACAGAGGAGTGGCCGGGGAGCACACAGATACGCAGTATTTT
-	TRBJ1-2	TRBV4-3	-	CASSQDPRGAGGYTF	TGCGCCAGCAGCCAAGATCCCCGGGGGGCGGGTGGCTACACCTTC
-	TRBJ1-2	TRBV30	-	CAWSIGRANYGYTF	TGTGCCTGGAGTATAGGGCGGGCTAACTATGGCTACACCTTC
-	TRBJ2-2	TRBV7-2	-	CASSLSVQGSGELFF	TGTGCCAGCAGCTTAAGCGTCCAGGGTTCCGGGGAGCTGTTTTTT
-	TRBJ1-2	TRBV7-9	-	CASSPRTVPNYGYTF	TGTGCCAGCAGCCCTCGGACAGTTCCTAACTATGGCTACACCTTC
-	TRBJ2-2	TRBV12-3/TRBV12-4	once	CASSADSTGELFF	TGTGCCAGCAGTGCGGACAGCACCGGGGAGCTGTTTTTT
-	TRBJ1-1	TRBV27	-	CASSLLGQAGTEAFF	TGTGCCAGCAGTTTGCTGGGGCAGGCTGGGACTGAAGCTTTCTTT
TRBD1	TRBJ1-5	TRBV28	-	CASSLSGQGARQPQHF	TGTGCCAGCAGTTTGTCCGGCCAGGGGGCTCGTCAGCCCCAGCATTTT
-	TRBJ1-4	TRBV6-6	-	CASSHGGEVEKLFF	TGTGCCAGCAGTCATGGGGGGGAAGTTGAAAAACTGTTTTTT
TRBD1	TRBJ1-3	TRBV28	-	CASSYARTGGNTIYF	TGTGCCAGCAGCTACGCGAGGACAGGGGGAAACACCATATATTTT
TRBD2	TRBJ2-3	TRBV4-2	-	CASSQDLVSGRVADTQYF	TGTGCCAGCAGCCAAGATCTAGTTAGCGGGAGGGTAGCAGATACGCAGTATTTT
TRBD2	TRBJ2-7	TRBV19	-	CASSQGLAGNYEQYF	TGTGCCAGTAGTCAAGGACTAGCGGGGAACTACGAGCAGTACTTC
TRBD1	TRBJ2-4	TRBV19	-	CASSGQGSSAKNIQYF	TGTGCCAGTAGTGGACAGGGAAGCAGTGCCAAAAACATTCAGTACTTC
TRBD1	TRBJ1-2	TRBV7-2	-	CASSFPTGRFGPDYGYTF	TGTGCCAGCAGCTTCCCGACAGGGCGCTTTGGTCCGGACTATGGCTACACCTTC
TRBD1	TRBJ2-7	TRBV4-1	many	CASSQDSWGRGSLEQYF	TGCGCCAGCAGCCAAGATTCGTGGGGCAGGGGGTCTCTGGAGCAGTACTTC
TRBD1	TRBJ1-6	TRBV19	-	CASSRNRQGKKNSPLHF	TGTGCCAGTAGTAGAAATCGACAGGGGAAAAAGAATTCACCCCTCCACTTT
-	TRBJ1-3	TRBV6-5	once	CASSSGQFEGGNTIYF	TGTGCCAGCAGTTCCGGACAGTTTGAGGGAGGAAACACCATATATTTT
-	TRBJ2-3	TRBV4-1	-	CASSQDGQDTDTQYF	TGCGCCAGCAGCCAAGATGGTCAGGACACAGATACGCAGTATTTT